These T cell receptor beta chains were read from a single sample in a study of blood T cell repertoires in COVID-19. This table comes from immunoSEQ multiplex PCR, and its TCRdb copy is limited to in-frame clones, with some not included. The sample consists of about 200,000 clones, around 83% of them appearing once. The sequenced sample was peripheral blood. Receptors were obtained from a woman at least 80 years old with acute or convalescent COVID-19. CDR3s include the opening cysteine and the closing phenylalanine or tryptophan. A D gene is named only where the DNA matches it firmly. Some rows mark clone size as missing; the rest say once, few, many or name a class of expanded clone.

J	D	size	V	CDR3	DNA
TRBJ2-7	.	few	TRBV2	CATLAQGITYEQYF	TGTGCCACCTTGGCGCAGGGTATAACCTACGAGCAGTACTTC
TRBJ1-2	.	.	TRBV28	CASTSGGPNYGYTF	TGTGCCAGCACCTCCGGGGGGCCGAACTATGGCTACACCTTC
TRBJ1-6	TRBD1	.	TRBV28	CASDRGGNSPLHF	TGTGCCAGCGACAGGGGCGGGAATTCACCCCTCCACTTT
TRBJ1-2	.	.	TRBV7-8	CASSLNRDGYGYTF	TGTGCCAGCAGCTTGAACAGGGATGGCTATGGCTACACCTTC
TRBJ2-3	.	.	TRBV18	CASSPQVTRSRGRQYF	TGTGCCAGCTCACCACAAGTGACTCGGTCCCGGGGGAGGCAGTATTTT
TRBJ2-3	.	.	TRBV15	CATSRTGEDTQYF	TGTGCCACCAGCAGAACAGGAGAAGATACGCAGTATTTT
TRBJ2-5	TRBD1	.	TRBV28	CASRGQGRGTQYF	TGTGCCAGCAGGGGACAGGGGCGGGGGACCCAGTACTTC
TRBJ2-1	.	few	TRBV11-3	CASSFAAGGYNEQFF	TGTGCCAGCAGCTTCGCCGCCGGGGGTTACAATGAGCAGTTCTTC
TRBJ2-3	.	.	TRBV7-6	CASSLRGLEAPLTDTQYF	TGTGCCAGCAGCTTAAGGGGTTTAGAGGCTCCCCTCACAGATACGCAGTATTTT
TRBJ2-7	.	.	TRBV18	CASSPFRGLSNSYEQYF	TGTGCCAGCTCACCATTTAGAGGCCTCTCTAACTCCTACGAGCAGTACTTC
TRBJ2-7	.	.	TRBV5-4	CASSWGGTKYEQYF	TGTGCCAGCAGCTGGGGGGGGACAAAATACGAGCAGTACTTC
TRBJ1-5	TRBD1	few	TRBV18	CASSPQTGSNQPQHF	TGTGCCAGCTCACCTCAGACAGGGAGCAATCAGCCCCAGCATTTT
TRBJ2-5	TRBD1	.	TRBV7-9	CASSAWTGKGETQYF	TGTGCCAGCAGCGCCTGGACAGGGAAGGGAGAGACCCAGTACTTC
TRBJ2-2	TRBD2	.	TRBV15	CATSRDRLAGGPSGELFF	TGTGCCACCAGCAGAGATCGTTTAGCGGGAGGGCCGTCCGGGGAGCTGTTTTTT
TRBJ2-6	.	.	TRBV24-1	CATSDWGEPGANVLTF	TGTGCCACCAGTGATTGGGGGGAGCCTGGGGCCAACGTCCTGACTTTC
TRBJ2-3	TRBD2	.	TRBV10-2	CASSGGGLAGGTQYF	TGCGCCAGCAGTGGAGGGGGGCTAGCGGGAGGTACGCAGTATTTT
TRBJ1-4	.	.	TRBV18	CASSPGAGATNEKLFF	TGTGCCAGCTCACCCGGCGCAGGGGCTACTAATGAAAAACTGTTTTTT
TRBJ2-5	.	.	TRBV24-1	CATSDPRQGGETQYF	TGTGCCACCAGTGATCCACGACAGGGAGGAGAGACCCAGTACTTC
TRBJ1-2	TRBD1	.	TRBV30	CAWSSGTAVPYGYTF	TGTGCCTGGAGTTCCGGGACAGCCGTCCCCTATGGCTACACCTTC
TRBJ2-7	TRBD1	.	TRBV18	CASSPQGAIGQYF	TGTGCCAGCTCACCTCAGGGGGCGATTGGGCAGTACTTC
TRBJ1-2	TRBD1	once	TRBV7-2	CASSSGTGFNYGYTF	TGTGCCAGCAGTTCCGGGACAGGTTTCAACTATGGCTACACCTTC
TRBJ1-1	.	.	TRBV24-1	CATRKTGETEAFF	TGTGCCACCAGAAAGACAGGCGAAACTGAAGCTTTCTTT
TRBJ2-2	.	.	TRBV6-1	CASSEALSGYTGELFF	TGTGCCAGCAGTGAAGCGCTGTCCGGTTACACCGGGGAGCTGTTTTTT
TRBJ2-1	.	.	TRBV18	CASSPRDNNEQFF	TGTGCCAGCTCACCCCGGGACAACAATGAGCAGTTCTTC
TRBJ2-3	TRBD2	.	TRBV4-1	CASSQDYFASGYTDTQYF	TGCGCCAGCAGCCAAGATTATTTCGCTAGCGGATACACAGATACGCAGTATTTT
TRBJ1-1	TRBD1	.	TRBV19	CASETGNGRLTEAFF	TGTGCCAGTGAGACAGGGAACGGTCGATTAACTGAAGCTTTCTTT
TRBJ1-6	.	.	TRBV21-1	CATNLLLRSSYNSPLHF	TGTGCCACCAATCTTCTTTTGAGGAGCTCCTATAATTCACCCCTCCACTTT